Described below is a single T cell receptor (beta chain) sequence and its context. Sequenced by immunoSEQ multiplex PCR; TCRdb stores in-frame clones only, minus some. This sample has about 41,000 clones, with approximately 88% found just once. The data belong to a study of T cells in narcolepsy. The CDR3 runs 15 residues. The germline gives CDR1 GTSNPN, CDR2 SVGIG (reference sequence). The V end lost 0 bases, the J end lost 5 bases, and 11 bases lay between the germline ends. The sequence was obtained from a human donor with narcolepsy. V usage is TRBV30 and J usage is TRBJ1-6; unclear D gene. Source material: CD45RA- memory CD4+ T cells from PBMCs. The DNA of the CDR3 is TGTGCCTGGAGTGTAAGGAATTTCCATAATTCACCCCTCCACTTT. Translation: CAWSVRNFHNSPLHF.